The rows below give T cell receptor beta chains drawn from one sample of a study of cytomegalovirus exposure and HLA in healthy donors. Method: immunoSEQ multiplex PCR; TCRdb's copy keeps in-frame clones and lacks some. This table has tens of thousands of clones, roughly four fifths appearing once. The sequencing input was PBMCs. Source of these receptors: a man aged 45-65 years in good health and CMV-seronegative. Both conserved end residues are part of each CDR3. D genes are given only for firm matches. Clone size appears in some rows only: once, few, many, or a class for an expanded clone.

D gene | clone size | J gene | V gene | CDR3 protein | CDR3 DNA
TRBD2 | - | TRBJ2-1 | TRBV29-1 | CSVPSPGGPYNEQFF | TGCAGCGTCCCCTCTCCGGGGGGGCCCTACAATGAGCAGTTCTTC
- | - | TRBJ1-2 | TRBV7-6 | CATGGYTF | TGTGCCACAGGCGGCTACACCTTC
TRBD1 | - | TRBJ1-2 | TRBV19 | CASSTWDRGPYGYTF | TGTGCCAGTAGTACATGGGACAGGGGGCCCTATGGCTACACCTTC
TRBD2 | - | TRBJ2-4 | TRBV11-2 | CASSLGSGPAKNIQYF | TGTGCCAGCAGCTTAGGTAGCGGGCCAGCCAAAAACATTCAGTACTTC
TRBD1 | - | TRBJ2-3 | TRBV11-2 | CASSLGGQGVADTQYF | TGTGCCAGCAGCTTGGGTGGACAGGGCGTCGCAGATACGCAGTATTTT
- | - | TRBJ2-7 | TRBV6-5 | CASTSKTLKLQYF | TGTGCCAGCACTTCCAAGACTTTAAAGCTGCAGTACTTC
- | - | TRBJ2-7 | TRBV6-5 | CATRSIGASEQYF | TGTGCCACCCGGTCTATAGGGGCATCCGAGCAGTACTTC
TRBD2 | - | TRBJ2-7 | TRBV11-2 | CASRATSGRGSYEQYF | TGTGCCAGCAGAGCTACTAGCGGGCGTGGCTCCTACGAGCAGTACTTC
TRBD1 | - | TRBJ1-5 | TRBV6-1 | CASSEVTGKQPQHF | TGTGCCAGCAGTGAAGTGACAGGGAAGCAGCCCCAGCATTTT
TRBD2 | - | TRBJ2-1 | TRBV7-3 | CASSLWTSGGAAYNEQFF | TGTGCCAGCAGTTTGTGGACTAGCGGGGGGGCCGCCTACAATGAGCAGTTCTTC
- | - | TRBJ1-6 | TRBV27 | CATSRVDNSPLHF | TGTGCCACGTCCAGGGTGGATAATTCACCCCTCCACTTT
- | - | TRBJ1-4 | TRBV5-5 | CASSRGGAAEKLFF | TGTGCCAGCAGCCGAGGGGGGGCGGCTGAAAAACTGTTTTTT
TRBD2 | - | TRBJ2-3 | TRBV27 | CASSSALAGGTDTQYF | TGTGCCAGCAGTTCGGCACTAGCGGGGGGGACAGATACGCAGTATTTT
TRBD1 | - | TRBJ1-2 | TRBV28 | CASSLSGGYGYTF | TGTGCCAGCAGTTTATCAGGGGGTTATGGCTACACCTTC
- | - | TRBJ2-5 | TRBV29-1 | CSATRVPKETQYF | TGCAGCGCCACGCGGGTGCCCAAAGAGACCCAGTACTTC
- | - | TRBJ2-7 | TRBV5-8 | CASSLSGLFFSGREQYF | TGTGCCAGCAGCTTGTCTGGGCTTTTTTTCTCAGGGCGCGAGCAGTACTTC
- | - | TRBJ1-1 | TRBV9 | CASSTHTGNTEAFF | TGTGCCAGCAGCACCCATACAGGGAACACTGAAGCTTTCTTT
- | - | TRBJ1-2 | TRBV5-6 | CASRPTDGGSVYGYTF | TGTGCCAGCAGACCGACGGACGGAGGATCCGTCTATGGCTACACCTTC
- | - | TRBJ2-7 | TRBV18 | CASELSGGYEQYF | TGTGCCAGCGAATTGAGCGGAGGCTACGAGCAGTACTTC
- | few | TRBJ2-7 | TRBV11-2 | CASSLVGNRREQYF | TGTGCCAGCAGCTTAGTCGGCAACAGGCGCGAGCAGTACTTC
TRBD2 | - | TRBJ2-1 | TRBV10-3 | CAISESTSGRKSSYNEQFF | TGTGCCATCAGTGAGTCGACTAGCGGGAGGAAAAGCTCCTACAATGAGCAGTTCTTC
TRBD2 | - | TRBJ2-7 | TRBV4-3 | CASSHTSGRSDEQYF | TGCGCCAGCAGCCACACTAGCGGGAGATCCGACGAGCAGTACTTC
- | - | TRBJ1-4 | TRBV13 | CASSLGSSEKLFF | TGTGCCAGCAGCTTAGGTTCAAGCGAAAAACTGTTTTTT
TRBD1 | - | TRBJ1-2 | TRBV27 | CASADREGYGYTF | TGTGCCAGCGCGGACAGGGAGGGGTATGGCTACACCTTC
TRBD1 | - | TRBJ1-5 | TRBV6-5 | CASSAGQGNNQPQHF | TGTGCCAGCAGCGCGGGACAGGGGAACAATCAGCCCCAGCATTTT
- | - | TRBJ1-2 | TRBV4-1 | CASSQVAQIDYGYTF | TGCGCCAGCAGCCAAGTCGCACAGATAGACTATGGCTACACCTTC
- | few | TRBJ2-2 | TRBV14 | CASSHRVTTITNTGELFF | TGTGCCAGCAGCCATCGCGTAACCACGATCACGAACACCGGGGAGCTGTTTTTT